This is a list of T cell receptor beta chains from one sample in a study of response to subunit inactivated influenza vaccine. One entry per CDR3 protein, called by TCRdb with MiXCR from the RT-PCR reads. The sample records some 500,000 distinct CDR3 sequences, more than 15% being singletons. The source was CD4+ T cells sorted from PBMCs, collected around 2 years after vaccination. The receptors stem from a man aged 45-69 years who received an inactivated influenza vaccine. Both conserved end residues are part of each CDR3. Fields, in order: V gene, clone size, J gene, D gene, CDR3 protein, CDR3 DNA. The D gene is left open where the match is weak. Some rows have no size entry. The others give once, few or many, or a class for an expanded clone.

v_call: TRBV18; clone_size: NA; j_call: TRBJ2-3; d_call: NA; cdr3_aa: CASSAQAALTDTQYF; cdr3_nt: TGTGCCAGCTCAGCCCAGGCGGCCTTAACAGATACGCAGTATTTT
v_call: TRBV18; clone_size: NA; j_call: TRBJ2-7; d_call: NA; cdr3_aa: CASSGTLSNYEQYF; cdr3_nt: TGTGCCAGCTCTGGGACTTTGTCCAACTACGAGCAGTACTTC
v_call: TRBV20-1; clone_size: many; j_call: TRBJ2-4; d_call: NA; cdr3_aa: CSASQFSPFLAKNIQYF; cdr3_nt: TGCAGTGCTAGTCAGTTTAGTCCGTTTCTAGCCAAAAACATTCAGTACTTC
v_call: TRBV6-2/TRBV6-3; clone_size: NA; j_call: TRBJ2-1; d_call: TRBD2; cdr3_aa: CASSYLAGHRPYNEQFF; cdr3_nt: TGTGCCAGCAGTTACCTAGCGGGACACCGCCCGTACAATGAGCAGTTCTTC
v_call: TRBV6-2/TRBV6-3; clone_size: NA; j_call: TRBJ1-2; d_call: TRBD1; cdr3_aa: CASSKTGTYGYTF; cdr3_nt: TGTGCCAGCAGCAAGACAGGGACCTATGGCTACACCTTC
v_call: TRBV7-2; clone_size: NA; j_call: TRBJ2-7; d_call: NA; cdr3_aa: CASSLSGGNDEQYF; cdr3_nt: TGTGCCAGCAGCTTATCGGGGGGCAACGACGAGCAGTACTTC
v_call: TRBV28; clone_size: NA; j_call: TRBJ2-1; d_call: TRBD2; cdr3_aa: CASSWTSGRGSYNEQFF; cdr3_nt: TGTGCCAGCAGCTGGACTAGCGGGAGAGGCTCCTACAATGAGCAGTTCTTC
v_call: TRBV20-1; clone_size: NA; j_call: TRBJ2-1; d_call: NA; cdr3_aa: CSARGQINNEQFF; cdr3_nt: TGCAGTGCGCGGGGACAGATAAACAATGAGCAGTTCTTC
v_call: TRBV29-1; clone_size: NA; j_call: TRBJ2-1; d_call: TRBD2; cdr3_aa: CSVGLAGAKRYDEQFF; cdr3_nt: TGCAGCGTTGGACTAGCGGGAGCGAAACGGTACGATGAGCAGTTCTTC
v_call: TRBV5-6; clone_size: NA; j_call: TRBJ2-3; d_call: NA; cdr3_aa: CASSQRTDHSTDTQYF; cdr3_nt: TGTGCCAGCAGCCAACGGACGGACCATAGCACAGATACGCAGTATTTT
v_call: TRBV24-1; clone_size: NA; j_call: TRBJ1-2; d_call: TRBD1; cdr3_aa: CATSAPDRGHYGYTF; cdr3_nt: TGTGCCACCAGTGCCCCGGACAGGGGACACTATGGCTACACCTTC
v_call: TRBV6-2/TRBV6-3; clone_size: NA; j_call: TRBJ2-5; d_call: NA; cdr3_aa: CASRRRWIAQETQYF; cdr3_nt: TGTGCCAGCAGACGACGATGGATCGCACAAGAGACCCAGTACTTC
v_call: TRBV5-5; clone_size: NA; j_call: TRBJ2-1; d_call: NA; cdr3_aa: CASNPGAKLNEQFF; cdr3_nt: TGTGCCAGCAACCCGGGGGCGAAGCTCAATGAGCAGTTCTTC
v_call: TRBV15; clone_size: NA; j_call: TRBJ2-4; d_call: TRBD2; cdr3_aa: CATSRVMREWSKNIQYF; cdr3_nt: TGTGCCACCAGCAGAGTTATGCGGGAGTGGTCCAAAAACATTCAGTACTTC
v_call: TRBV29-1; clone_size: NA; j_call: TRBJ2-7; d_call: TRBD1; cdr3_aa: CSVRDRFVNEQYF; cdr3_nt: TGCAGCGTACGGGACAGGTTCGTCAACGAGCAGTACTTC
v_call: TRBV3-1; clone_size: NA; j_call: TRBJ2-1; d_call: TRBD2; cdr3_aa: CASSPLAGDSEQFF; cdr3_nt: TGTGCCAGCAGCCCCCTAGCGGGGGACTCTGAGCAGTTCTTC
v_call: TRBV7-2; clone_size: few; j_call: TRBJ2-7; d_call: NA; cdr3_aa: CASSLAGGESYEQYF; cdr3_nt: TGTGCCAGCAGCTTAGCGGGCGGGGAGTCCTACGAGCAGTACTTC
v_call: TRBV9; clone_size: NA; j_call: TRBJ2-7; d_call: NA; cdr3_aa: CAFIAARSYEQYF; cdr3_nt: TGTGCCTTTATAGCGGCCCGCTCCTACGAGCAGTACTTC
v_call: TRBV7-2; clone_size: NA; j_call: TRBJ2-7; d_call: TRBD1; cdr3_aa: CASSSDRGPFSEQYF; cdr3_nt: TGTGCCAGCAGCTCGGACAGGGGTCCATTCAGCGAGCAGTACTTC
v_call: TRBV3-1; clone_size: NA; j_call: TRBJ2-2; d_call: NA; cdr3_aa: CASSQDQTSYHTGELFF; cdr3_nt: TGTGCCAGCAGCCAAGATCAAACTAGCTATCACACCGGGGAGCTGTTTTTT
v_call: TRBV10-3; clone_size: NA; j_call: TRBJ2-3; d_call: NA; cdr3_aa: CAIKGTTDTQYF; cdr3_nt: TGTGCCATCAAGGGTACCACAGATACGCAGTATTTT
v_call: TRBV20-1; clone_size: NA; j_call: TRBJ2-7; d_call: TRBD2; cdr3_aa: CSGLANYEQYF; cdr3_nt: TGCAGTGGACTAGCGAACTACGAGCAGTACTTC
v_call: TRBV29-1; clone_size: NA; j_call: TRBJ1-1; d_call: NA; cdr3_aa: CSVAGRNMNTEAFF; cdr3_nt: TGCAGCGTTGCGGGACGTAACATGAACACTGAAGCTTTCTTT
v_call: TRBV7-9; clone_size: many; j_call: TRBJ2-1; d_call: NA; cdr3_aa: CASSRAQGGAGNEQFF; cdr3_nt: TGTGCCAGCAGCCGAGCCCAAGGGGGGGCGGGTAATGAGCAGTTCTTC
v_call: TRBV20-1; clone_size: many; j_call: TRBJ2-4; d_call: NA; cdr3_aa: CSARSDQSLAKNIQYF; cdr3_nt: TGCAGTGCTAGATCGGACCAATCTCTAGCCAAAAACATTCAGTACTTC
v_call: TRBV11-2; clone_size: few; j_call: TRBJ1-1; d_call: NA; cdr3_aa: CASSRPHTMNTEAFF; cdr3_nt: TGTGCCAGCAGCCGCCCGCACACCATGAACACTGAAGCTTTCTTT
v_call: TRBV9; clone_size: NA; j_call: TRBJ2-2; d_call: NA; cdr3_aa: CASSVGGAGELFF; cdr3_nt: TGTGCCAGCAGCGTTGGGGGAGCCGGGGAGCTGTTTTTT
v_call: TRBV3-1; clone_size: many; j_call: TRBJ2-5; d_call: NA; cdr3_aa: CASSQISQGGQETQYF; cdr3_nt: TGTGCCAGCAGCCAAATTTCACAGGGAGGCCAAGAGACCCAGTACTTC
v_call: TRBV6-1; clone_size: NA; j_call: TRBJ2-3; d_call: NA; cdr3_aa: CASSGDRRNTDTQYF; cdr3_nt: TGTGCCAGCAGTGGGGATAGAAGGAACACAGATACGCAGTATTTT
v_call: TRBV20-1; clone_size: NA; j_call: TRBJ2-5; d_call: TRBD2; cdr3_aa: CSASPSGSWIGTQYF; cdr3_nt: TGCAGTGCTAGTCCTAGCGGGAGTTGGATTGGGACCCAGTACTTC
v_call: TRBV21-1; clone_size: once; j_call: TRBJ2-1; d_call: NA; cdr3_aa: CASSKIRSGHNNEQFF; cdr3_nt: TGTGCCAGCAGCAAAATACGAAGCGGCCATAACAATGAGCAGTTCTTC
v_call: TRBV3-1; clone_size: NA; j_call: TRBJ2-2; d_call: NA; cdr3_aa: CASSQVNSGAGELFF; cdr3_nt: TGTGCCAGCAGCCAAGTGAATAGCGGCGCCGGGGAGCTGTTTTTT
v_call: TRBV20-1; clone_size: NA; j_call: TRBJ1-1; d_call: NA; cdr3_aa: CSASPQNTEAFF; cdr3_nt: TGCAGTGCTAGTCCCCAAAACACTGAAGCTTTCTTT
v_call: TRBV5-1; clone_size: few; j_call: TRBJ1-1; d_call: NA; cdr3_aa: CASRLDRYTEAFF; cdr3_nt: TGCGCCAGCAGGTTGGACAGATACACTGAAGCTTTCTTT
v_call: TRBV4-3; clone_size: NA; j_call: TRBJ2-3; d_call: NA; cdr3_aa: CASSQDLNRVQDTQYF; cdr3_nt: TGCGCCAGCAGCCAAGATTTAAACAGGGTTCAAGATACGCAGTATTTT
v_call: TRBV5-1; clone_size: few; j_call: TRBJ2-1; d_call: NA; cdr3_aa: CASSLSGIYNEQFF; cdr3_nt: TGCGCCAGCAGCTTGAGCGGCATATACAATGAGCAGTTCTTC
v_call: TRBV6-2/TRBV6-3; clone_size: NA; j_call: TRBJ2-3; d_call: NA; cdr3_aa: CASSYSTAVSTDTQYF; cdr3_nt: TGTGCCAGCAGTTATTCGACAGCTGTTAGCACAGATACGCAGTATTTT
v_call: TRBV9; clone_size: few; j_call: TRBJ2-1; d_call: NA; cdr3_aa: CASSVRSSYNEQFF; cdr3_nt: TGTGCCAGCAGCGTGCGGAGCTCCTACAATGAGCAGTTCTTC
v_call: TRBV29-1; clone_size: many; j_call: TRBJ2-3; d_call: TRBD1; cdr3_aa: CSVGVGQGTDTQYF; cdr3_nt: TGCAGCGTTGGTGTCGGACAGGGCACAGATACGCAGTATTTT
v_call: TRBV20-1; clone_size: NA; j_call: TRBJ1-5; d_call: TRBD1; cdr3_aa: CSASGGTGGFSQPQHF; cdr3_nt: TGCAGTGCTAGTGGGGGGACAGGGGGGTTCAGTCAGCCCCAGCATTTT
v_call: TRBV5-6; clone_size: NA; j_call: TRBJ2-7; d_call: NA; cdr3_aa: CASSSRRCGYF; cdr3_nt: TGTGCCAGCAGCTCTCGACGTTGTGGGTACTTC